This entry describes one T cell receptor (beta chain). Its antigen specificity is not known. No base quality values were provided; no much bigger clone lies one nucleotide off. The sequencer was an Illumina HiSeq 2500. Quantitative 5'-RACE with molecular barcodes was used to prepare TCR beta libraries. Per the authors' processing: A new computational method based on a probabilistic model of VDJ rearrangement was used to identify disease-linked TCR variants. TCRdb passed the public sequencing reads through fastp at Q25 and MiXCR, retaining productive beta sequences. Each entry merges the rows of one CDR3 protein and shows their most common DNA and genes. TCRdb, not the authors, supplied the V and J calls. Present in this sample are around 890,000 distinct CDR3 sequences, about 12% of which were seen just once. The top ten clones comprise approximately 0.51% of the sample. The CDR3 numbers 17 residues from cysteine through phenylalanine. Only the CDR3 DNA is retained, 51 bases long and in frame from the first base. The V and J ends are trimmed by 2 bases and 2 bases, leaving 18 bases between them. CDR1 and CDR2 (KGHSH, LQKENI) derive from the germline V gene.

These data originate in a study of CD8 T cells in ankylosing spondylitis (dated by TCRdb to about 2017). At the level of the whole study: The study set out to find disease-linked TCR variants by profiling T cell receptor beta repertoires in ankylosing spondylitis patients and healthy donors. The whole study cohort included 108 healthy donors and roughly 24 ankylosing spondylitis patients. Peripheral blood was sampled, and synovial fluid was also collected from ankylosing spondylitis patients.

Broad study findings and their caveats: Some of the motif variants had been reported before in the synovial fluid and blood of reactive arthritis patients, a finding that suggests common disease-initiation mechanisms. In peripheral blood, the disease-linked clones were found at relatively low frequencies and had a CD8+ phenotype. Significant enrichment of the disease-linked clones was reported in matched synovial fluid samples from ankylosing spondylitis patients. Blood from ankylosing spondylitis patients appeared to be characterized by a TCR beta motif composed of several highly homologous amino acid variants.

Sequencing input: blood, either unsorted or a sorted T cell fraction (not recorded which). Rearrangement joined TRBV18 to TRBJ1-2; TRBD1 could be the D gene, as 6 bases match. This receptor was obtained from a male donor with ankylosing spondylitis. The DNA sequence is as follows: TGTGCCAGCTCACCAACAGGAGGGGGGAGAGGGAACTATGGCTACACCTTC. The encoded protein is CASSPTGGGRGNYGYTF.